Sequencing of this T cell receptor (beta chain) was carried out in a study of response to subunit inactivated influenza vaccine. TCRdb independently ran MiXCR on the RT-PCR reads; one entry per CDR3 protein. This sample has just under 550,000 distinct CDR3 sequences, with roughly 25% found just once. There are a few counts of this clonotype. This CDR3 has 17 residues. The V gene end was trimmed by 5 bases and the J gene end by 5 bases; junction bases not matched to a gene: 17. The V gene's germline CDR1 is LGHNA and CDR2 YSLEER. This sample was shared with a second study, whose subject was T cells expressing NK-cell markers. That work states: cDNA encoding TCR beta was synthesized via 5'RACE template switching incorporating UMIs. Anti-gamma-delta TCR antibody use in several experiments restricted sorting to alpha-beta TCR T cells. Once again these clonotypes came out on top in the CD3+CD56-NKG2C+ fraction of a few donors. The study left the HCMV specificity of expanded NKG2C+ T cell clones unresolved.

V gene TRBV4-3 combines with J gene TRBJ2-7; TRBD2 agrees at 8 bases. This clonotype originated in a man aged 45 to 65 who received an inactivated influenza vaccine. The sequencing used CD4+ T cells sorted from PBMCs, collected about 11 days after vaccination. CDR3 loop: CASSALITGGPNHEQYF. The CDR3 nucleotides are TGCGCCAGCAGCGCGCTAATCACGGGGGGGCCTAACCACGAGCAGTACTTC.